This entry lists 25 T cell receptor beta chains sequenced from one sample in a study of blood T cell repertoires in COVID-19. Clones were sequenced by immunoSEQ multiplex PCR, and TCRdb holds only the in-frame ones, with some missing. The sample carries around 100,000 clones, around 90% recorded once. The specimen was peripheral blood. The receptors here all came from a woman aged 45-60 years with acute or convalescent COVID-19.

The chain employs TRBV6-2 or TRBV6-3 and TRBJ2-7, with 10 bases that match TRBD2. J gave up 6 bases and V 6 bases, and 11 bases lay outside the gene matches. Germline V gene sequence: CDR1 MNHEY, CDR2 SVGEGT. This CDR3 region has 15 residues. The CDR3: CASSKDDSGRSEQYF. The CDR3 DNA reads as TGTGCCAGCAGCAAAGACGATAGCGGGAGGAGCGAGCAGTACTTC.

The rearrangement joins TRBV2 to TRBJ1-1; unclear D gene. Deletions cut 5 bases from V and 2 bases from J, with 3 bases between. The CDR3 contains 11 residues. Germline assignment: CDR1 SNHLY and CDR2 FYNNEI. The CDR3 loop reads CASSLNTEAFF. The CDR3 nucleotides read TGTGCCAGCAGTTTAAACACTGAAGCTTTCTTT.

The chain couples TRBV5-6 to TRBJ2-7; 9 bases are a match to TRBD1. J lost 1 base, V lost 5 bases, and 4 bases had no gene match. This CDR3 spans 14 amino acids. Germline V gene lookup returns CDR1 SGHDT and CDR2 YYEEEE. CDR3 in DNA: TGTGCCAGCAGTTCCGGGACAGGGTCCTACGAGCAGTACTTC. Translation: CASSSGTGSYEQYF. The whole variable domain, filled in from reference TRBV5-6 and TRBJ2-7, reads DAGVTQSPTHLIKTRGQQVTLRCSPKSGHDTVSWYQQALGQGPQFIFQYYEEEERQRGNFPDRFSGHQFPNYSSELNVNALLLGDSALYLCASSSGTGSYEQYFGPGTRLTVT.

The chain combines TRBV12-3 or TRBV12-4 with TRBJ2-7; tentative D call: TRBD2 (6 bases). V lost 5 bases, J lost 7 bases, and 9 bases lay in between. The CDR3 covers 11 residues. The CDR3, as DNA: TGTGCCAGCAGTGGGGGGATGGAGCAGTACTTC. Translation gives CASSGGMEQYF.

The chain links TRBV2 to TRBJ2-5; 12 bases agree with TRBD2. Trimming at V came to 4 bases and at J to 4 bases, leaving 1 base not matched to a gene. This CDR3 region has 14 residues. Germline CDR1 reads SNHLY; CDR2 reads FYNNEI. The CDR3 loop reads CASSASGRGETQYF. CDR3 bases: TGTGCCAGCAGTGCTAGCGGGAGGGGAGAGACCCAGTACTTC.

A note on this clone: The junction differs from germline at one of its ends, possibly a read error. The chain carries TRBV3-1 (or the pseudogene TRBV3-2) and TRBJ2-1; 9 bases line up with TRBD2. Germline loops: CDR1 LGHDT, CDR2 YNNKEL (reference sequence). This CDR3 is built from 15 residues. The CDR3 DNA follows: TGTGTCAGCAGCCTGTCCGGTAGCGGGAGAAATGAGCAGTTCTTC. Translated, it gives CVSSLSGSGRNEQFF.

The chain couples TRBV3-1 (or the pseudogene TRBV3-2) to TRBJ2-1, with 8 bases identical to TRBD1. V was clipped by 0 bases and J by 13 bases; unmatched bases: 8. The CDR3 runs to 14 residues. The germline V gene encodes CDR1 LGHDT and CDR2 YNNKEL (reference sequence). CDR3 DNA sequence: TGTGCCAGCAGCCAAGATTGGACAGGGTCTCCCCAGTTCTTC. Protein product: CASSQDWTGSPQFF.

A single count supports this clone. V and J are TRBV19 and TRBJ1-5; 7 bases match TRBD1. Trimming removed 4 bases from V and 2 bases from J; junction bases left unmatched: 8. Germline V gives CDR1 LNHDA, CDR2 SQIVND (reference sequence). The length of the CDR3 is 16 residues. The chain's CDR3 is CASSTEWTGRNQPQHF. The DNA of the CDR3 is TGTGCCAGTAGTACCGAATGGACAGGACGCAATCAGCCCCAGCATTTT.

This chain joins TRBV28 and TRBJ2-6; D possibly corresponds to TRBD1 (6 bases). The length of the CDR3 is 15 residues. The V end was cut by 5 bases, the J end by 0 bases, with 8 bases between. The V gene's germline CDR1 is MDHEN and CDR2 SYDVKM. The CDR3 loop is CASSQGSSGANVLTF. The DNA of the CDR3 is TGTGCCAGCAGTCAGGGGAGCTCTGGGGCCAACGTCCTGACTTTC.

This chain links TRBV24-1 with TRBJ1-2; D is ambiguous. The CDR3 has 14 amino acids. The V gene's germline CDR1 is KGHDR and CDR2 SFDVKD. The ends were cut back, 1 base at V and 2 bases at J, with 7 bases in the middle. The CDR3 reads CATSDFLSNYGYTF. CDR3 sequence (DNA): TGTGCCACCAGTGATTTTCTCTCCAACTATGGCTACACCTTC.

The chain carries TRBV5-6 and TRBJ2-7; 8 positions agree with TRBD1. V was pared by 4 bases and J by 0 bases, with 3 bases of the junction left unmatched. The germline gives CDR1 SGHDT, CDR2 YYEEEE. This CDR3 has 14 amino acids. CDR3 protein: CASSRTGSSYEQYF. CDR3 bases: TGTGCCAGCAGCCGGACAGGGAGCTCCTACGAGCAGTACTTC.

This chain joins TRBV12-5 and TRBJ2-2, with D perhaps matching TRBD1 (6 bases). CDR3 length: 15 amino acids. The germline CDR1 and CDR2 sequences are LGHNT and FRNRAP. Trimming took 2 bases from V and 6 from J, leaving 13 bases between them. CDR3 nucleotide sequence: TGTGCTAGTGGTTTGATACTACAGGGTGCCGGGGAGCTGTTTTTT. Encoded protein: CASGLILQGAGELFF.

The chain carries TRBV10-2 and TRBJ2-7; 9 bases line up with TRBD1. The CDR3 loop spans 16 amino acids. Germline CDR1 and CDR2: WSHSY and SAAADI. Trimming removed 3 bases from V and 2 bases from J; junction bases left unmatched: 8. CDR3 residues: CASSDPGTGSPYEQYF. Here the CDR3 DNA reads TGCGCCAGCAGTGACCCCGGGACAGGGAGTCCCTACGAGCAGTACTTC.

This chain uses TRBV7-3 with TRBJ2-3; tentatively, D is TRBD1 (6 bases). Germline CDR1 SGHTA, CDR2 FQGTGA. The length of the CDR3 is 15 residues. Trimming pared 6 bases from V and 2 bases from J, leaving 15 bases between. The CDR3, as DNA: TGTGCCAGCAGTCCCGACAGGCCTTTCACAGATACGCAGTATTTT. Protein sequence: CASSPDRPFTDTQYF.

The V gene is TRBV14, the J gene TRBJ2-7; 12 bases are shared with TRBD2. Germline V lookup: CDR1 SGHDN, CDR2 FVKESK. Trimming cost V 4 bases and J 0 bases; bases outside gene matches: 4. The CDR3 covers 16 residues. DNA for the CDR3: TGTGCCAGCAGCCTTCTGACTAGCGGGGGCTCCTACGAGCAGTACTTC. Its translation: CASSLLTSGGSYEQYF.

V is TRBV15 and J is TRBJ2-2; D is perhaps TRBD1 (6 bases). Germline values: CDR1 LNHNV, CDR2 YYDKDF (reference sequence). The V and J ends lost 0 bases and 4 bases respectively, with 9 bases between them. The length of the CDR3 is 15 residues. CDR3 sequence reads: CATSRDLGATGELFF. Here the CDR3 DNA reads TGTGCCACCAGCAGAGATTTGGGGGCCACCGGGGAGCTGTTTTTT.

V gene TRBV7-9 combines with J gene TRBJ1-5, with D possibly being TRBD1 (5 bases). Germline V CDR1 and CDR2: SEHNR, FQNEAQ (reference sequence). Trimming took off 2 bases at V and 6 bases at J, with 8 bases between the two ends. This CDR3 region has 13 residues. DNA of the CDR3: TGTGCCAGCAGCTTAATGGGGGGTCAGCCCCAGCATTTT. Translated: CASSLMGGQPQHF. Based on the CDR3 plus reference TRBV7-9 and TRBJ1-5, the full variable domain is DTGVSQNPRHKITKRGQNVTFRCDPISEHNRLYWYRQTLGQGPEFLTYFQNEAQLEKSRLLSDRFSAERPKGSFSTLEIQRTEQGDSAMYLCASSLMGGQPQHFGDGTRLSIL.

The V call is TRBV7-2, the J call TRBJ2-5; 12 nucleotides align to TRBD1. V lost 5 bases, J lost 4 bases, and 8 bases stayed unmatched. In germline, CDR1 is SGHTA, CDR2 FQGNSA. The CDR3 spans 16 residues. Here the CDR3 reads CASSPRDRGQRETQYF. The CDR3 region has the DNA TGTGCCAGCAGCCCGCGGGACAGGGGGCAGAGAGAGACCCAGTACTTC.

This chain connects TRBV19 to TRBJ1-1; D unresolved. CDR3 length: 13 amino acids. The germline CDR1 and CDR2 sequences are LNHDA and SQIVND (reference sequence). Deletions cut 1 base from V and 7 bases from J, with 10 bases between. CDR3 DNA: TGTGCCAGTAGTATAGCATCGGGGTATGAAGCTTTCTTT. Its translation: CASSIASGYEAFF.

V usage is TRBV2 and J usage is TRBJ2-1; D gene unclear. Deletions cut 5 bases from V and 9 bases from J, with 8 bases between. The CDR3 spans 11 residues. Germline V gives CDR1 SNHLY, CDR2 FYNNEI. The CDR3 loop is CASSRSGEQFF. Written as DNA, the CDR3 is TGTGCCAGCAGTCGTTCGGGTGAGCAGTTCTTC.

This rearrangement joins TRBV9 to TRBJ2-7; TRBD2 agrees at 11 bases. Per the germline V gene, CDR1 is SGDLS and CDR2 is YYNGEE. With 3 bases clipped from V and 3 bases from J, the junction kept 11 bases outside the gene matches. The CDR3 is 17 amino acids. For the CDR3, the DNA is TGTGCCAGCAGCGCCCACCTCCCCGGGACTAGCGGCTACGAGCAGTACTTC. The encoded protein is CASSAHLPGTSGYEQYF.

The V gene is TRBV12-3 or TRBV12-4, the J gene TRBJ1-2; 8 positions match TRBD1. J gave up 4 bases and V 10 bases, and 2 bases lay outside the gene matches. The CDR3 runs 11 residues. CDR3 DNA sequence: TGTGCCACCGACAGGGGCTATGGCTACACCTTC. Amino acids: CATDRGYGYTF.

The gene calls are TRBV9 and TRBJ1-6; possible D gene TRBD1, 6 bases. The CDR3 extends over 16 amino acids. Trimming left V 3 bases short and J 6 bases short, with 16 bases between. Germline values: CDR1 SGDLS, CDR2 YYNGEE. DNA of the CDR3: TGTGCCAGCAGCGCCTCCCCAGGGGCAGCTAATTCACCCCTCCACTTT. Translating gives CASSASPGAANSPLHF.

The V gene is TRBV27, the J gene TRBJ1-4; TRBD1 aligns across 8 bases. The V gene end was trimmed by 4 bases and the J gene end by 4 bases; junction bases not matched to a gene: 11. The CDR3 consists of 17 residues. The germline V gene has CDR1 MNHEY and CDR2 SMNVEV (reference sequence). CDR3 amino acids: CASSSSGQGPGNEKLFF. As DNA, the CDR3 is TGTGCCAGCAGTTCTAGTGGACAGGGACCCGGTAATGAAAAACTGTTTTTT.

As DNA, the CDR3 is TGTGCCAGCAGCTCCCCAAACTCTGGAAACACCATATATTTT. Protein product: CASSSPNSGNTIYF. The chain couples TRBV13 to TRBJ1-3; the D is unclear. The CDR3 sequence is 14 residues long. CDR1 and CDR2 from the germline V gene are PRHDT and FYEKMQ (reference sequence). V lost 4 bases and J lost 0, with 7 bases in between.